The 30 T cell receptor beta chains given below trace back to one sample, sequenced in a study of OX40 agonist ivuxolimab in advanced cancers. Sequencing was performed with immunoSEQ multiplex PCR; in TCRdb, only in-frame clones are kept and a portion is missing. The repertoire includes about 44,000 clones, more than 70% of them detected once, and around 5% sits in the top ten. The sample consisted of CD4+ or CD8+ T cells sorted from blood, taken in a trial of the OX40 agonist ivuxolimab. The receptor source for this set is an adult with an advanced solid tumor such as melanoma, head and neck, liver or kidney cancer.

The chain uses TRBV11-3 and TRBJ2-7, with TRBD2 matching over 15 bases. Trimming removed 5 bases from V and 5 bases from J; junction bases left unmatched: 7. This CDR3 has 16 residues. CDR1 and CDR2 from the germline V gene are SGHNT and YENEEA. This CDR3 reads CASSPRTSGRAHEQYF. The CDR3 bases are TGTGCCAGCAGCCCTCGGACTAGCGGGAGGGCCCACGAGCAGTACTTC. Filled out from reference TRBV11-3 and TRBJ2-7, the complete variable domain reads EAGVVQSPRYKIIEKKQPVAFWCNPISGHNTLYWYLQNLGQGPELLIRYENEEAVDDSQLPKDRFSAERLKGVDSTLKIQPAELGDSAVYLCASSPRTSGRAHEQYFGPGTRLTVT.

This chain joins TRBV5-1 and TRBJ1-1; 7 bases are a match to TRBD1. The CDR3 runs to 11 residues. Germline V gene data show CDR1 as SGHRS and CDR2 as YFSETQ. After removal of 7 bases from V and 8 bases from J, the junction contained 5 bases not matched to a gene. The chain's CDR3 is CASGIQGEAFF. Written as DNA, the CDR3 is TGCGCCAGCGGAATACAGGGGGAAGCTTTCTTT.

The chain combines TRBV5-4 with TRBJ2-2, with D uncertain. The V gene lost 0 bases and the J gene lost 6 bases, with 6 bases spanning the gap. The CDR3 loop spans 13 amino acids. Germline CDR1 SGHNT, CDR2 YYREEE (reference sequence). This chain's CDR3 is CASSLASAGELFF. DNA of the CDR3: TGTGCCAGCAGCTTGGCCTCTGCCGGGGAGCTGTTTTTT.

The rearrangement uses TRBV5-3 and TRBJ1-4; no clear D. TRBV5-3 is flagged as an ORF with uncertain function. The germline V and J ends were trimmed by 7 bases and 4 bases, with 14 bases remaining between them. The CDR3 spans 14 residues. The CDR3 protein is CARYLTRINEKLFF. In DNA form, the CDR3 reads TGTGCCAGATACCTGACAAGGATTAATGAAAAACTGTTTTTT.

This clone was observed a handful of times. The V gene is TRBV10-3, the J gene TRBJ1-3, with a possible D match to TRBD1 (6 bases). Germline V CDR1 and CDR2: ENHRY, SYGVKD. The CDR3 contains 15 residues. V was clipped by 8 bases and J by 0 bases, with 14 bases between them. CDR3 protein: CAIQGGGFSGNTIYF. The CDR3 DNA is TGTGCCATCCAGGGAGGGGGGTTCTCTGGAAACACCATATATTTT.

This clone appeared a few times. V gene TRBV20-1 combines with J gene TRBJ1-1; tentatively, D is TRBD1 (6 bases). V lost 6 bases and J lost 11, with 16 bases in between. Germline CDR1 is DFQATT and CDR2 is SNEGSKA (reference sequence). The CDR3 is made up of 11 amino acids. The CDR3 DNA follows: TGCAGTGCCAACAGGGATGTAGCCGCTTTCTTT. It specifies CSANRDVAAFF.

V and J are TRBV7-6 and TRBJ2-1, with 8 bases lining up with TRBD2. The V gene end was trimmed by 2 bases and the J gene end by 10 bases; junction bases not matched to a gene: 10. CDR3 length: 15 amino acids. The germline V gene has CDR1 SGHVS and CDR2 FNYEAQ. The CDR3 DNA reads TGTGCCAGCAGCTTAACGGAGCACGCGGGGGGAGAGCAGTTCTTC. Translated, it gives CASSLTEHAGGEQFF.

The V and J genes are TRBV6-1 and TRBJ1-5; D call uncertain. The germline V and J ends were trimmed by 1 base and 2 bases, with 12 bases remaining between them. Germline values: CDR1 MNHNS, CDR2 SASEGT. The length of the CDR3 is 16 residues. The CDR3 nucleotides read TGTGCCAGCAGTGAAGGGTCCTTCTGGGGCAATCAGCCCCAGCATTTT. Its protein product is CASSEGSFWGNQPQHF.

This clone was detected only a few times. This chain links TRBV28 with TRBJ1-5, with TRBD1 identical over 10 bases. The CDR3 is 14 amino acids. J was trimmed by 7 bases and V by 0 bases; bases with no gene match: 0. In germline, CDR1 is MDHEN, CDR2 SYDVKM. The CDR3 loop reads CASSLWTGGQPQHF. For the CDR3, the DNA is TGTGCCAGCAGTTTATGGACAGGGGGCCAGCCCCAGCATTTT.

This chain links TRBV10-3 with TRBJ1-6; D ambiguous. The germline V gene encodes CDR1 ENHRY and CDR2 SYGVKD. V was clipped by 0 bases and J by 7 bases, with 4 bases between them. This CDR3 has 13 residues. The CDR3 spells CAISESLNSPLHF. The CDR3 DNA follows: TGTGCCATCAGTGAGTCGTTGAATTCACCCCTCCACTTT.

The rearrangement joins TRBV10-1 to TRBJ2-1, with unresolved D. Trimming took off 3 bases at V and 8 bases at J, with 11 bases between the two ends. Per the germline V gene, CDR1 is WNHNN and CDR2 is SYGVQD (reference sequence). CDR3 size: 13 residues. The CDR3 reads CASSDGVRDEQFF. In DNA form, the CDR3 reads TGCGCCAGCAGTGATGGGGTTAGGGATGAGCAGTTCTTC.

The table lists this clone with a few counts. The rearrangement uses TRBV6-5 and TRBJ1-4, with D perhaps TRBD1 (5 bases). CDR1 is MNHEY and CDR2 is SVGAGI in the germline V gene. V lost 0 bases to trimming and J lost 8 bases, with 13 bases between them. This CDR3 region has 15 residues. CDR3 nucleotide sequence: TGTGCCAGCAGTTACTCAGGTTGGGGGAAGGAAAAACTGTTTTTT. Encoded protein: CASSYSGWGKEKLFF.

V is TRBV7-9 and J is TRBJ2-6, with D maybe TRBD1 (5 bases). This CDR3 is built from 18 residues. V lost 3 bases, J lost 0 bases, and 15 bases lay in between. CDR1 is SEHNR and CDR2 is FQNEAQ in the germline V gene (reference sequence). The CDR3 DNA is TGTGCCAGCAGCTTGGTCAGGGTTGACCTCTCTGGGGCCAACGTCCTGACTTTC. Encoded protein: CASSLVRVDLSGANVLTF.

Regarding this clone: The sample carries other DNA sequences with the same CDR3. The chain links TRBV11-3 to TRBJ2-3, with 10 bases identical to TRBD2. CDR3 length: 16 residues. Trimming at V came to 5 bases and at J to 5 bases, leaving 10 bases not matched to a gene. CDR1 and CDR2 from the germline V gene are SGHNT and YENEEA. The CDR3 sequence is CASSHRLAGAQDTQYF. In DNA form, the CDR3 reads TGTGCCAGCAGCCACCGGCTAGCGGGAGCCCAAGATACGCAGTATTTT.

V and J are TRBV19 and TRBJ1-5; D not certain. Germline-derived CDR1 and CDR2 are LNHDA and SQIVND (reference sequence). Deletions cut 5 bases from V and 0 bases from J, with 11 bases between. This CDR3 has 15 residues. CDR3 residues: CASSWSLYSNQPQHF. The CDR3 DNA is TGTGCCAGTAGTTGGTCACTTTATAGCAATCAGCCCCAGCATTTT.

This rearrangement joins TRBV28 to TRBJ2-3; 7 bases fit TRBD2. Germline V gene sequence: CDR1 MDHEN, CDR2 SYDVKM. The CDR3 is 16 amino acids. The ends lost 6 bases at V and 1 base at J; junction bases unmatched: 10. The CDR3 nucleotides read TGTGCCAGCAGCACTTTAGCGGGCGGCGGCACAGATACGCAGTATTTT. Amino acid sequence: CASSTLAGGGTDTQYF.

This chain joins TRBV5-1 and TRBJ2-3; no clear D gene. This CDR3 comprises 13 residues. Trimming stripped 1 base from V and 6 bases from J, with 9 bases between. Germline V gene data show CDR1 as SGHRS and CDR2 as YFSETQ. CDR3 DNA sequence: TGCGCCAGCAGCTTGCTGGTCGACGATACGCAGTATTTT. It translates to CASSLLVDDTQYF.

This chain uses TRBV4-2 with TRBJ2-1; 10 bases map to TRBD2. CDR3 size: 20 residues. The germline V gene has CDR1 LGHNA and CDR2 YNFKEQ. Trimming at V came to 0 bases and at J to 0 bases, leaving 11 bases not matched to a gene. The CDR3: CASSQDYRTSGSLSYNEQFF. The DNA for the CDR3 is TGTGCCAGCAGCCAAGATTATAGGACTAGCGGATCCCTCTCCTACAATGAGCAGTTCTTC.

Turning to this clone: This sample also contains other DNA sequences that code for the same CDR3. The rearrangement joins TRBV7-9 to TRBJ1-1; no clear D. V lost 5 bases, J lost 3 bases, and 13 bases lay in between. Germline-derived CDR1 and CDR2 are SEHNR and FQNEAQ (reference sequence). The CDR3 is made up of 14 amino acids. The CDR3 coding sequence is TGTGCCAGCAGCCTCCCCGGGTCGTACACTGAAGCTTTCTTT. Amino acid sequence: CASSLPGSYTEAFF.

This clone showed up just once. CDR3 sequence reads: CASKGVRGSGNTIYF. The CDR3 DNA reads as TGTGCCAGCAAGGGGGTGAGAGGTTCTGGAAACACCATATATTTT. The chain links TRBV2 to TRBJ1-3, with D maybe TRBD1 (6 bases). V lost 7 bases to trimming and J lost 1 base, with 14 bases between them. Per the germline V gene, CDR1 is SNHLY and CDR2 is FYNNEI. This CDR3 contains 15 residues.

The chain joins TRBV6-1 to TRBJ2-7; D might be TRBD2 (6 bases). V was clipped by 5 bases and J by 3 bases, with 11 bases between them. Germline-derived CDR1 and CDR2 are MNHNS and SASEGT. CDR3 length: 13 residues. DNA of the CDR3: TGTGCCAGCAGTCTAGGGACTTACTACGAGCAGTACTTC. It yields the protein CASSLGTYYEQYF.

The chain is built from TRBV9 and TRBJ1-4, with D perhaps TRBD1 (6 bases). The length of the CDR3 is 17 residues. The germline gives CDR1 SGDLS, CDR2 YYNGEE. Trimming pared 1 base from V and 9 bases from J, leaving 22 bases between. The CDR3 region is CASSVYTNRVEWKKLFF. The CDR3 DNA follows: TGTGCCAGCAGCGTATATACTAACAGGGTGGAATGGAAAAAACTGTTTTTT.

J is TRBJ1-1 and V is TRBV5-1; 10 bases agree with TRBD1. CDR1 SGHRS and CDR2 YFSETQ come from the germline V gene. After removal of 2 bases from V and 1 base from J, the junction contained 8 bases not matched to a gene. This CDR3 has 17 residues. The CDR3 region has the DNA TGCGCCAGCAGCTTCTCCGGGACAGGGGCTTCGAACACTGAAGCTTTCTTT. It translates to CASSFSGTGASNTEAFF.

V is TRBV7-8 and J is TRBJ1-2; D gene unclear. The CDR3 is made up of 14 amino acids. CDR1 and CDR2 (germline): SGHVS, FQNEAQ. Trimming took off 5 bases at V and 4 bases at J, with 14 bases between the two ends. CDR3 coding DNA: TGTGCCAGCAGCCCGACGGAATTGACCTATGGCTACACCTTC. It yields the protein CASSPTELTYGYTF.

The chain recombines TRBV5-1 with TRBJ1-1, with 7 nucleotides matching TRBD1. This CDR3 is built from 17 residues. With V trimmed by 4 bases and J by 1 base, 13 bases remained unmatched. Per germline, CDR1 SGHRS and CDR2 YFSETQ. CDR3 residues: CASSPGGRGGWNTEAFF. CDR3 DNA: TGCGCCAGCAGCCCAGGGGGACGAGGAGGATGGAACACTGAAGCTTTCTTT.

The V gene is TRBV9, the J gene TRBJ1-4; 10 nucleotides agree with TRBD1. CDR3 length equals 15 residues. Germline V gene lookup returns CDR1 SGDLS and CDR2 YYNGEE. Trimming removed 4 bases from V and 5 bases from J; junction bases left unmatched: 5. The CDR3 loop is CASSYGTGVNEKLFF. The CDR3 DNA follows: TGTGCCAGCAGCTACGGGACAGGGGTAAATGAAAAACTGTTTTTT.

This clone was recorded once. The chain is built from TRBV11-2 and TRBJ2-7, with 8 bases matching TRBD2. The CDR3 consists of 16 residues. The V gene's germline CDR1 is SGHAT and CDR2 FQNNGV. After removal of 5 bases from V and 2 bases from J, the junction contained 11 bases not matched to a gene. The CDR3 sequence: CASSPPRAGATYEQYF. The CDR3 DNA sequence: TGTGCCAGCAGCCCACCGAGAGCGGGGGCCACCTACGAGCAGTACTTC.

For this clone: The junction does not match germline at one end; this may be a read error. The rearrangement uses TRBV5-1 and TRBJ2-6; D is undetermined. Germline V gene data show CDR1 as SGHRS and CDR2 as YFSETQ. This CDR3 contains 15 residues. The CDR3 DNA sequence: TGTGCCAGCAGCTTGGCGTTAGGGTGGGCCAACGTCCTGACTTTC. This sequence encodes CASSLALGWANVLTF.

This chain connects TRBV4-2 to TRBJ2-2; D is possibly TRBD1 or TRBD2 (5 bases each). With 4 bases removed from V and 2 bases from J, the gap between germline ends came to 17 bases. Germline CDR1 LGHNA, CDR2 YNFKEQ. This CDR3 comprises 17 residues. Here the CDR3 DNA reads TGTGCCAGCAGCCCCCTGGTTGGGGGTGACAACACCGGGGAGCTGTTTTTT. Residues: CASSPLVGGDNTGELFF.

The V and J genes are TRBV6-6 and TRBJ2-2; no clear D. The CDR3 is 12 residues long. Trimming cost V 4 bases and J 3 bases, with 3 bases left between them. The germline V gene encodes CDR1 MNHNY and CDR2 SVGAGI (reference sequence). As DNA, the CDR3 is TGTGCCAGCAGTTTTCACACCGGGGAGCTGTTTTTT. It specifies CASSFHTGELFF.